These 20 T cell receptor beta chains share one sample of origin, sequenced in a study of a mutant IDH1 vaccine in newly diagnosed glioma. Their antigens are not known. Assay: immunoSEQ multiplex PCR; the TCRdb copy retains only in-frame clones and omits some. The sample consists of around 30,000 clones, roughly 89% of them appearing once. Time point: week 11, during vaccination. A 20-mer mutant IDH1 peptide at 300 ug was injected subcutaneously with topical imiquimod. The source material was PBMCs, sampled from a glioma patient whose treatment included an IDH1 peptide vaccine. The receptors derive from a man between 18 and 35 years old with glioma.

The chain couples TRBV10-3 to TRBJ2-3; TRBD1 or TRBD2 may be the D gene (5 bases each). Per the germline V gene, CDR1 is ENHRY and CDR2 is SYGVKD. V lost 0 bases to trimming and J lost 5 bases, with 12 bases between them. The CDR3 totals 15 residues. The CDR3 reads CAISESWGSGDTQYF. CDR3 DNA: TGTGCCATCAGTGAGTCGTGGGGGAGTGGAGATACGCAGTATTTT.

The count of this clone is one. The V call is TRBV7-9, the J call TRBJ2-7; D call uncertain. Trimming removed 5 bases from V and 1 base from J, with 3 bases in between. Germline CDR1 and CDR2: SEHNR and FQNEAQ (reference sequence). This CDR3 comprises 11 residues. CDR3 nucleotide sequence: TGTGCCAGCAGCATTTCCTACGAGCAGTACTTC. This encodes CASSISYEQYF.

V gene TRBV30 combines with J gene TRBJ2-3; 9 nucleotides line up with TRBD2. With 0 bases clipped from V and 3 bases from J, the junction kept 7 bases outside the gene matches. Germline-derived CDR1 and CDR2 are GTSNPN and SVGIG (reference sequence). The CDR3 runs to 16 residues. The DNA of the CDR3 is TGTGCCTGGAGTGTACCCGCCCTAGCGGGGACAGATACGCAGTATTTT. It yields the protein CAWSVPALAGTDTQYF.

This clone has more than one count but fewer than ten. This chain joins TRBV4-1 and TRBJ2-2; D unclear. Germline V gene sequence: CDR1 MGHRA, CDR2 YSYEKL. The CDR3 length is 17 residues. The V and J ends lost 0 bases and 6 bases respectively, with 17 bases between them. CDR3 coding DNA: TGCGCCAGCAGCCAAGATAATGGGGTACAGACCGCCGGGGAGCTGTTTTTT. The encoded protein is CASSQDNGVQTAGELFF.

This clone was counted a few times. The V gene is TRBV5-4, the J gene TRBJ2-3; 8 positions agree with TRBD2. The junction had 7 bases not matched to a gene; V was cut back by 2 bases and J by 2 bases. The CDR3 consists of 16 residues. Germline lookup yields CDR1 SGHNT and CDR2 YYREEE (reference sequence). The CDR3 here is CASSFGREDTTDTQYF. CDR3 coding DNA: TGTGCCAGCAGCTTTGGGCGGGAGGATACCACAGATACGCAGTATTTT.

The CDR3 coding sequence is TGTGCCATCAGTGCACAGGACTCCTACGAGCAGTACTTC. It encodes CAISAQDSYEQYF. The J gene is TRBJ2-7, the V gene TRBV10-3, with TRBD1 as a possible D gene (5 bases). CDR3 size: 13 residues. V was clipped by 4 bases and J by 0 bases, with 7 bases between them. Germline loops: CDR1 ENHRY, CDR2 SYGVKD.

This rearrangement joins TRBV25-1 to TRBJ2-7; TRBD1 matches at 10 bases. J lost 2 bases, V lost 4 bases, and 5 bases had no gene match. This CDR3 contains 15 residues. CDR1 and CDR2 (germline): MGHDK, SYGVNS. The CDR3 DNA follows: TGTGCCAGCAGTGGAGGGACAGGGGCCCCCTACGAGCAGTACTTC. This gives the protein CASSGGTGAPYEQYF.

V usage is TRBV30 and J usage is TRBJ1-2; TRBD1 might be the D (5 bases). V gave up 7 bases and J gave up 2 bases, with 14 bases separating them. Germline assignment: CDR1 GTSNPN and CDR2 SVGIG (reference sequence). The length of the CDR3 is 13 residues. The CDR3 DNA reads TGTGCCTCCTCAGACAGTTTAAACTATGGCTACACCTTC. The encoded protein is CASSDSLNYGYTF.

The chain uses TRBV7-2 and TRBJ2-2; TRBD1 is a possible D gene (6 bases). Germline V gene data show CDR1 as SGHTA and CDR2 as FQGNSA. V gave up 5 bases and J gave up 6 bases, with 10 bases separating them. There are 13 residues in the CDR3. CDR3: CASSKGQSGELFF. The CDR3 DNA is TGTGCCAGCAGCAAAGGACAGTCCGGGGAGCTGTTTTTT.

CDR3 amino acids: CASSQGPGPPTEAFF. In nucleotides, the CDR3 is TGTGCCAGCAGCCAAGGGCCTGGACCCCCCACTGAAGCTTTCTTT. The genes are TRBV4-2 and TRBJ1-1, with D unresolved. Germline loops: CDR1 LGHNA, CDR2 YNFKEQ. V dropped 1 base and J dropped 4 bases, with 13 bases sitting between them. CDR3 length: 15 residues.

This clone has only a few counts. The chain links TRBV5-1 to TRBJ1-4; D call uncertain. With 3 bases removed from V and 0 bases from J, the gap between germline ends came to 6 bases. The CDR3 length is 14 residues. Germline lookup yields CDR1 SGHRS and CDR2 YFSETQ. CDR3 coding DNA: TGCGCCAGCAGCTCAACTTCAACTAATGAAAAACTGTTTTTT. Protein: CASSSTSTNEKLFF.

The V and J genes are TRBV2 and TRBJ1-2; D call uncertain. The germline V gene encodes CDR1 SNHLY and CDR2 FYNNEI. The V and J ends lost 6 bases and 0 bases respectively, with 11 bases between them. The CDR3 spans 14 residues. The CDR3 nucleotides read TGTGCCAGCAGGATGGAGTTAGCTAACTATGGCTACACCTTC. Translating it yields CASRMELANYGYTF.

This clone has just one count. The chain joins TRBV28 to TRBJ1-1; D is undetermined. Germline lookup yields CDR1 MDHEN and CDR2 SYDVKM. Between the trimmed V and J ends, which lost 8 bases and 2 bases, there was a span of 15 bases. The CDR3 contains 14 residues. CDR3 DNA: TGTGCCAGCCACTTTAGGTTAGTTAACACTGAAGCTTTCTTT. Translation: CASHFRLVNTEAFF.

The CDR3 sequence is CASSWTSGGPGTGELFF. The CDR3 nucleotides read TGTGCCAGCAGCTGGACTAGCGGGGGGCCCGGGACCGGGGAGCTGTTTTTT. The chain recombines TRBV7-2 with TRBJ2-2; 14 bases align to TRBD2. Germline loops: CDR1 SGHTA, CDR2 FQGNSA. V was clipped by 4 bases and J by 5 bases; unmatched bases: 6. The CDR3 has 17 amino acids.

This chain joins TRBV10-3 and TRBJ2-7, with D uncertain. From germline, CDR1 is ENHRY and CDR2 SYGVKD. This CDR3 has 11 residues. V gave up 0 bases and J gave up 7 bases, with 4 bases separating them. DNA of the CDR3: TGTGCCATCAGTGAGTCGGGGGAGCAGTACTTC. As protein: CAISESGEQYF.

V and J are TRBV14 and TRBJ2-6; 7 bases are a match to TRBD2. The CDR3 extends over 17 amino acids. The J segment lost 0 bases and the V segment lost 4 bases, leaving 6 bases of the junction unmatched. Germline V gives CDR1 SGHDN, CDR2 FVKESK. In DNA, the CDR3 is TGTGCCAGCAGCCCAAGGGAGGGAAGCTCTGGGGCCAACGTCCTGACTTTC. Encoded protein: CASSPREGSSGANVLTF. The complete variable domain, with remaining parts taken from reference TRBV14 and TRBJ2-6, reads EAGVTQFPSHSVIEKGQTVTLRCDPISGHDNLYWYRRVMGKEIKFLLHFVKESKQDESGMPNNRFLAERTGGTYSTLKVQPAELEDSGVYFCASSPREGSSGANVLTFGAGSRLTVL.

This clone was detected once. V is TRBV7-9 and J is TRBJ2-1, with D hard to call. CDR3 length equals 16 residues. V was trimmed by 7 bases and J by 4 bases, leaving 20 bases between them. Germline lookup yields CDR1 SEHNR and CDR2 FQNEAQ (reference sequence). The CDR3 region is CASTAMVGRSYNEQFF. The CDR3, as DNA: TGTGCCAGCACCGCAATGGTGGGCCGGTCTTACAATGAGCAGTTCTTC.

The chain uses TRBV4-2 and TRBJ2-7; no reliable D call. With 4 bases removed from V and 0 bases from J, the gap between germline ends came to 7 bases. The germline CDR1 and CDR2 sequences are LGHNA and YNFKEQ. The CDR3 consists of 13 residues. The chain's CDR3 is CASSPPSSYEQYF. The CDR3 coding sequence is TGTGCCAGCAGCCCACCGAGCTCCTACGAGCAGTACTTC.

The chain links TRBV10-2 to TRBJ1-1, with D perhaps TRBD1 (6 bases). Trimming removed 3 bases from V and 8 bases from J, with 10 bases in between. This CDR3 comprises 12 residues. CDR1 is WSHSY and CDR2 is SAAADI in the germline V gene. The CDR3 spells CASSDGQSEAFF. In DNA form, the CDR3 reads TGCGCCAGCAGTGACGGACAGTCCGAAGCTTTCTTT.

The chain is built from TRBV7-2 and TRBJ2-1; TRBD2 agrees at 8 bases. The germline V gene has CDR1 SGHTA and CDR2 FQGNSA. The CDR3 has 12 amino acids. V was pared by 4 bases and J by 15 bases, with 8 bases of the junction left unmatched. The CDR3 DNA follows: TGTGCCAGCAGCTATACGCCCGGGAGGGGGTTCTTC. This codes for CASSYTPGRGFF.